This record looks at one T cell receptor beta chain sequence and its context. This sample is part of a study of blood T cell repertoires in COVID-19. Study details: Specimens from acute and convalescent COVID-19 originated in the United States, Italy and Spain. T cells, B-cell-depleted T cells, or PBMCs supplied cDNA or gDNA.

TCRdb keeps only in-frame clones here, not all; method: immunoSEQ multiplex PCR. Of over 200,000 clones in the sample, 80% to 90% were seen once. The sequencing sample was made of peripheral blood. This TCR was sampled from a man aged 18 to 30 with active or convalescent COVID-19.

CDR3 coding DNA: TGTGCCAGCTCACCACCGACGGGACAGGATAGGGGAAACACCATATATTTT. Its protein is CASSPPTGQDRGNTIYF. The chain couples TRBV18 to TRBJ1-3, with TRBD1 identical over 8 bases. Per germline, CDR1 KGHSH and CDR2 LQKENI. This CDR3 is built from 17 residues. V gave up 0 bases and J gave up 4 bases; unmatched junction bases: 8.